This T cell receptor (beta chain) stems from a study of somatic mutations in cytotoxic T cells in rheumatoid arthritis. Regarding this clone: Antigen: not known.

General observations from the study: There were about an eighth of the 65 patients in whom the largest CD8+ clone exceeded 20% of CD8+ cells.

V was cut by 1 base and J by 1 base, with 4 bases left in between. CDR1 and CDR2 from the germline V gene are MDHEN and SYDVKM. The CDR3 is 13 amino acids. Per the study methods: Rarely, patient CD8+ clones larger than 1% corresponded to published virus-specific TCRB sequences. TCRdb's table, derived via immunoSEQ multiplex PCR, lists solely in-frame clones and lacks some. D and trimming were read from the DNA, whereas the V and J calls and clone size are those reported in that table. Here the sample spans roughly 20,000 clones, under 85% being singletons. The V and J genes are TRBV28 and TRBJ1-2; no firm D call. Sequenced: CD8+ T cells sorted from blood. This TCR derives from an adult with rheumatoid arthritis. The CDR3 protein is CASSLSINYGYTF. In nucleotides, the CDR3 is TGTGCCAGCAGTTTATCCATTAACTATGGCTACACCTTC.